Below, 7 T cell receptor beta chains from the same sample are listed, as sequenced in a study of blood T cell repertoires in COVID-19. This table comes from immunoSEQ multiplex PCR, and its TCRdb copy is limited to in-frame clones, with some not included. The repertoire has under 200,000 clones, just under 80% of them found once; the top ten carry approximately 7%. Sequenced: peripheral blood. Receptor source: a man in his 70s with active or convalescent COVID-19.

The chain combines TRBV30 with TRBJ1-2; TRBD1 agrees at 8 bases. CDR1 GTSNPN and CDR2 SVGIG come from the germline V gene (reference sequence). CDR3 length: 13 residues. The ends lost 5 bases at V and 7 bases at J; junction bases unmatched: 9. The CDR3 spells CAWATGTGGGYTF. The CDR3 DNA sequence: TGTGCCTGGGCGACTGGGACAGGCGGTGGCTACACCTTC.

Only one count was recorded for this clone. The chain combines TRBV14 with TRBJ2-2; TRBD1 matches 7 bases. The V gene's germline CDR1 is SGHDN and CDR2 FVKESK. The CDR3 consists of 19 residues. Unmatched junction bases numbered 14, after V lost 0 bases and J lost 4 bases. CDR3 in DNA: TGTGCCAGCAGCCAAGAATCCTATGGGGCACAGGGGCGCACCGGGGAGCTGTTTTTT. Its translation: CASSQESYGAQGRTGELFF.

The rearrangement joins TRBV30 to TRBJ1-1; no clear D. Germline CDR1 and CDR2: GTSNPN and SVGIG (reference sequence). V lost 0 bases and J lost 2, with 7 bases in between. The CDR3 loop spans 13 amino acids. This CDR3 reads CAWSVVANTEAFF. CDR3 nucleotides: TGTGCCTGGAGTGTTGTAGCTAACACTGAAGCTTTCTTT.

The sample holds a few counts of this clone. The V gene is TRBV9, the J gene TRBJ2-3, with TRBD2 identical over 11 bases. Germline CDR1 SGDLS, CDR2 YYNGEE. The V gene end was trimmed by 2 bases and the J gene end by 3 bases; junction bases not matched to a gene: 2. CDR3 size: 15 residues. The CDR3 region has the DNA TGTGCCAGCAGCGTTAGCGGGAGGGGGACAGATACGCAGTATTTT. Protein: CASSVSGRGTDTQYF.

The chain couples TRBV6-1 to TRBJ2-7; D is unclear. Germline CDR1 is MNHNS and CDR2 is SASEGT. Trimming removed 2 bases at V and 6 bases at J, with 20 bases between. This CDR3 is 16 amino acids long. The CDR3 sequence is CASSEFTTWSSGEQYF. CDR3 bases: TGTGCCAGCAGTGAATTTACAACTTGGTCTTCGGGCGAGCAGTACTTC.

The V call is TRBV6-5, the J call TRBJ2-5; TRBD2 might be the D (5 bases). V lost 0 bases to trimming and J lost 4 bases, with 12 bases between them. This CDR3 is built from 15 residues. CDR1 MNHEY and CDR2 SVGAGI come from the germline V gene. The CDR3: CASSYSGGVLETQYF. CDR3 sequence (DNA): TGTGCCAGCAGTTACTCTGGAGGCGTTCTAGAGACCCAGTACTTC.

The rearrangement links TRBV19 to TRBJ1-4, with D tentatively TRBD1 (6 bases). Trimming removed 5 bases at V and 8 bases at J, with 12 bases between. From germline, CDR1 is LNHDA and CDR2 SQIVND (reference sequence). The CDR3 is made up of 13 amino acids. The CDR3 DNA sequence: TGTGCCAGTAGTGCACAGGGATGGGAAAAACTGTTTTTT. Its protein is CASSAQGWEKLFF.